This is a list of T cell receptor beta chains from one sample in a study of T-cell memory formation after mild COVID-19. Each CDR3 protein gets one entry after TCRdb re-called the 5' RACE reads with MiXCR. The sample has about 210,000 distinct CDR3 sequences; around 26% are singletons. Sequenced input: PBMCs or a T cell subset sorted from them (not recorded which). The source of these receptors is an adult woman who had mild COVID-19 (a few samples of this study predate the infection). Cell type and time point are not known. Both conserved end residues are part of each CDR3. Each record gives: clone size, J gene, V gene, CDR3 protein. Expanded clones are given a class, and other clones once, few, many or no size at all.

>few|TRBJ1-1|TRBV7-9
CASSFGGETEAFF
>.|TRBJ2-1|TRBV29-1
CSAGLAGHNEQFF
>few|TRBJ1-6|TRBV4-2
CASSQAGGNNSPLHF
>few|TRBJ2-7|TRBV5-1
CASSWGPSSYEQYF
>once|TRBJ2-3|TRBV6-1
CASTEAGEGTQYF
>many|TRBJ2-5|TRBV9
CASSVAAGLAETQYF
>.|TRBJ2-7|TRBV4-3
CASSQDRQIPYEQYF
>few|TRBJ2-5|TRBV5-1
CASSLEGGRMTQYF
>many|TRBJ2-4|TRBV5-1
CASSGTGTGVENIQYF
>once|TRBJ2-5|TRBV3-1
CASSPSEAGGQETQYF
>few|TRBJ2-3|TRBV25-1
CASSEMSTVDTQYF